Listed below are T cell receptor beta chains from one sample, sequenced in a study of blood T cell repertoires in COVID-19. Only in-frame clones appear in the TCRdb table, and some are missing; sequencing was by immunoSEQ multiplex PCR. The top ten hold roughly 3.1% of the sample, which has approximately 190,000 clones, about 83% seen once. The sample comprised PBMCs or T cells enriched from blood (not recorded which). The source of these receptors is a woman in her 30s who had been exposed to COVID-19. CDR3s include the opening cysteine and the closing phenylalanine or tryptophan. The order of the fields is clone size, V gene, J gene, D gene, CDR3 protein, CDR3 DNA. D genes are given only for firm matches. Clone size is given for some rows only: seen once, a few or many times, or a class if the clone is expanded.

clone_size: NA
v_call: TRBV5-4
j_call: TRBJ1-1
d_call: NA
cdr3_aa: CASSLERVRVNTEAFF
cdr3_nt: TGTGCCAGCAGCTTAGAACGGGTCAGGGTGAACACTGAAGCTTTCTTT

clone_size: NA
v_call: TRBV5-1
j_call: TRBJ2-5
d_call: TRBD1
cdr3_aa: CASSRYGQEETQYF
cdr3_nt: TGCGCCAGCAGCCGCTACGGACAGGAAGAGACCCAGTACTTC

clone_size: NA
v_call: TRBV28
j_call: TRBJ1-2
d_call: NA
cdr3_aa: CASSLEGARAVYGYTF
cdr3_nt: TGTGCCAGCAGTTTGGAGGGTGCGAGGGCAGTCTATGGCTACACCTTC

clone_size: NA
v_call: TRBV11-3
j_call: TRBJ2-1
d_call: NA
cdr3_aa: CASSLEGSTRQFF
cdr3_nt: TGTGCCAGCAGCTTAGAGGGCTCCACCCGGCAGTTCTTC

clone_size: NA
v_call: TRBV7-2
j_call: TRBJ1-2
d_call: NA
cdr3_aa: CASKLAERSYGYTF
cdr3_nt: TGTGCCAGCAAACTAGCAGAGAGATCCTATGGCTACACCTTC

clone_size: NA
v_call: TRBV2
j_call: TRBJ2-1
d_call: NA
cdr3_aa: CASSKTPTPTYNEQFF
cdr3_nt: TGTGCCAGCAGTAAAACCCCGACTCCCACCTACAATGAGCAGTTCTTC

clone_size: NA
v_call: TRBV7-9
j_call: TRBJ2-1
d_call: TRBD2
cdr3_aa: CASSLAGRLAVNYNEQFF
cdr3_nt: TGTGCCAGCAGCTTAGCAGGTCGTCTAGCGGTCAATTACAATGAGCAGTTCTTC

clone_size: NA
v_call: TRBV4-3
j_call: TRBJ2-1
d_call: NA
cdr3_aa: CASSQGGSSYNEQFF
cdr3_nt: TGCGCCAGCAGCCAAGGAGGGAGCTCCTACAATGAGCAGTTCTTC

clone_size: NA
v_call: TRBV4-2
j_call: TRBJ2-7
d_call: TRBD2
cdr3_aa: CASSQVTSGDYEQYF
cdr3_nt: TGTGCCAGCAGCCAAGTCACTAGCGGGGACTACGAGCAGTACTTC

clone_size: NA
v_call: TRBV9
j_call: TRBJ1-1
d_call: NA
cdr3_aa: CASSSGGGVTEAFF
cdr3_nt: TGTGCCAGCAGCTCCGGGGGGGGTGTCACTGAAGCTTTCTTT

clone_size: few
v_call: TRBV12-5
j_call: TRBJ2-7
d_call: TRBD1
cdr3_aa: CASGLAGTGFHEQYF
cdr3_nt: TGTGCTAGTGGTTTGGCCGGGACAGGGTTCCACGAGCAGTACTTC

clone_size: NA
v_call: TRBV7-9
j_call: TRBJ2-5
d_call: NA
cdr3_aa: CASSPQDRKIETQYF
cdr3_nt: TGTGCCAGCAGCCCCCAAGACAGAAAGATCGAGACCCAGTACTTC

clone_size: few
v_call: TRBV30
j_call: TRBJ1-5
d_call: NA
cdr3_aa: CAWSQGQFNQPQHF
cdr3_nt: TGTGCCTGGAGTCAGGGTCAATTCAATCAGCCCCAGCATTTT

clone_size: NA
v_call: TRBV19
j_call: TRBJ1-5
d_call: NA
cdr3_aa: CASTGKDNRGNQPQHF
cdr3_nt: TGTGCCAGTACGGGGAAAGACAATCGGGGCAATCAGCCCCAGCATTTT

clone_size: NA
v_call: TRBV5-4
j_call: TRBJ1-4
d_call: TRBD1
cdr3_aa: CASSEREYGTAGEKLFF
cdr3_nt: TGTGCCAGCAGCGAAAGGGAATACGGGACAGCAGGTGAAAAACTGTTTTTT

clone_size: NA
v_call: TRBV9
j_call: TRBJ2-5
d_call: NA
cdr3_aa: CASSEGGIGETQYF
cdr3_nt: TGTGCCAGCAGCGAAGGGGGTATAGGGGAGACCCAGTACTTC

clone_size: NA
v_call: TRBV4-1
j_call: TRBJ2-5
d_call: TRBD1
cdr3_aa: CASSQYRGETQYF
cdr3_nt: TGCGCCAGCAGCCAATACAGGGGAGAGACCCAGTACTTC

clone_size: NA
v_call: TRBV20-1
j_call: TRBJ2-5
d_call: NA
cdr3_aa: CSARTGETQYF
cdr3_nt: TGCAGTGCGAGGACTGGAGAGACCCAGTACTTC

clone_size: NA
v_call: TRBV2
j_call: TRBJ1-2
d_call: NA
cdr3_aa: CANLRDTDGYTF
cdr3_nt: TGTGCCAACCTCCGGGACACCGATGGCTACACCTTC

clone_size: NA
v_call: TRBV9
j_call: TRBJ1-2
d_call: NA
cdr3_aa: CASSALRGRTTSYTF
cdr3_nt: TGTGCCAGCAGCGCCCTAAGGGGACGGACTACGAGCTACACCTTC

clone_size: NA
v_call: TRBV6-2/TRBV6-3
j_call: TRBJ2-5
d_call: TRBD2
cdr3_aa: CASSYRRGGGYQETQYF
cdr3_nt: TGTGCCAGCAGTTACAGGAGAGGCGGGGGGTACCAAGAGACCCAGTACTTC

clone_size: few
v_call: TRBV5-4
j_call: TRBJ1-2
d_call: NA
cdr3_aa: CASSSGGARSYGYTF
cdr3_nt: TGTGCCAGCAGCTCAGGAGGGGCCAGGAGCTATGGCTACACCTTC